Listed below are T cell receptor beta chains from one sample, sequenced in a study of T cells after yellow fever vaccination. One entry per CDR3 protein, called by TCRdb with MiXCR from the 5' RACE reads. The table lists under 500,000 distinct CDR3 sequences, around 20% of them singletons. The sequencing used PBMCs, collected before the yellow fever booster vaccination. Receptors originate from a man aged 18 to 35 who received the YFV17D yellow fever vaccine. Each CDR3 is given with its conserved first and last residue. A D gene is named only where the DNA matches it firmly. The size of a clone is reported for some rows only, either as once, few or many, or as a class for expanded clones.

V gene,CDR3 length,clone size,D gene,J gene,CDR3 protein,CDR3 DNA
TRBV5-1,15,NA,NA,TRBJ1-3,CASSLGQAAGNTIYF,TGCGCCAGCAGCTTGGGACAGGCCGCTGGAAACACCATATATTTT
TRBV2,14,NA,NA,TRBJ2-5,CASSEPDSRETQYF,TGTGCCAGCAGTGAACCCGACTCGCGGGAGACCCAGTACTTC
TRBV7-3,15,NA,NA,TRBJ2-2,CASSLILLPPGELFF,TGTGCCAGCAGCTTAATCCTTCTCCCCCCCGGGGAGCTGTTTTTT
TRBV20-1,14,NA,NA,TRBJ1-5,CSAASEFSNQPQHF,TGCAGTGCTGCTTCAGAGTTTAGCAATCAGCCCCAGCATTTT
TRBV6-6,14,few,NA,TRBJ2-7,CASSPHPTSYEQYF,TGTGCCAGCAGCCCCCACCCAACTTCCTACGAGCAGTACTTC
TRBV27,16,NA,TRBD2,TRBJ2-1,CASSLLLAGGVYEQFF,TGTGCCAGCAGTTTACTCCTAGCGGGGGGCGTCTATGAGCAGTTCTTC
TRBV11-2,13,NA,NA,TRBJ2-3,CASSLDLANTQYF,TGTGCCAGCAGCTTAGATCTCGCCAATACGCAGTATTTT
TRBV6-5,13,few,TRBD1,TRBJ2-4,CASSYRQGRQQYF,TGTGCCAGCAGTTACAGACAGGGGAGGCAGCAGTACTTC
TRBV4-1,14,few,NA,TRBJ1-1,CASSQPSMNTEAFF,TGCGCCAGCAGCCAACCATCCATGAACACTGAAGCTTTCTTT
TRBV4-3,14,many,TRBD2,TRBJ2-3,CASSRHRGGDTQYF,TGCGCCAGCAGCCGGCACCGGGGGGGAGATACGCAGTATTTT
TRBV7-6,14,few,TRBD1,TRBJ2-3,CASSRTGSVDTQYF,TGTGCCAGCAGCAGGACAGGGTCGGTGGATACGCAGTATTTT
TRBV7-2,16,few,NA,TRBJ2-3,CASSLAGLGPGSTQYF,TGTGCCAGCAGCTTAGCGGGTCTCGGTCCCGGTAGTACGCAGTATTTT
TRBV5-1,15,many,TRBD1,TRBJ2-3,CASSLVTGGADTQYF,TGCGCCAGCAGCTTGGTAACAGGGGGAGCAGATACGCAGTATTTT
TRBV20-1,16,few,NA,TRBJ2-5,CSAPDWGGGAQETQYF,TGCAGTGCGCCCGACTGGGGCGGGGGCGCCCAAGAGACCCAGTACTTC
TRBV9,15,few,NA,TRBJ1-6,CASSSGVGLGSPLHF,TGTGCCAGCAGCTCAGGGGTAGGGCTAGGGTCACCCCTCCACTTT
TRBV7-9,11,few,NA,TRBJ2-1,CASSISGEQFF,TGTGCCAGCAGCATCTCTGGTGAGCAGTTCTTC
TRBV5-4,16,few,TRBD2,TRBJ2-3,CASSWRVAGDADTQYF,TGTGCCAGCAGCTGGAGAGTAGCGGGGGATGCAGATACGCAGTATTTT
TRBV5-4,17,NA,TRBD2,TRBJ2-1,CASSLGTSGGPYNEQFF,TGTGCCAGCAGCTTGGGGACTAGCGGGGGTCCGTACAATGAGCAGTTCTTC
TRBV5-6,16,NA,TRBD1,TRBJ1-4,CASSPTGLGANEKLFF,TGTGCCAGCAGCCCGACAGGGTTGGGAGCTAATGAAAAACTGTTTTTT
TRBV6-1,13,NA,NA,TRBJ2-3,CASSEALGNTQYF,TGTGCCAGCAGTGAAGCGCTTGGAAATACGCAGTATTTT
TRBV12-3/TRBV12-4,15,few,NA,TRBJ1-5,CASSFSGNSNQPQHF,TGTGCCAGCAGTTTTTCAGGGAATAGCAATCAGCCCCAGCATTTT
TRBV4-1,14,NA,NA,TRBJ2-2,CASSHRLGTGELFF,TGCGCCAGCAGCCACCGTCTGGGCACCGGGGAGCTGTTTTTT
TRBV7-2,14,few,NA,TRBJ1-1,CASSLARGETEAFF,TGTGCCAGCAGCTTAGCGCGGGGTGAGACTGAAGCTTTCTTT
TRBV3-1,16,NA,NA,TRBJ2-1,CASSESTGPYYNEQFF,TGTGCCAGCAGCGAATCCACAGGGCCCTACTACAATGAGCAGTTCTTC
TRBV25-1,13,few,NA,TRBJ2-3,CASSEYRQDTQYF,TGTGCCAGCAGTGAATATCGGCAGGATACGCAGTATTTT
TRBV14,15,NA,NA,TRBJ2-5,CASSQDGWDQETQYF,TGTGCCAGCAGCCAAGACGGCTGGGACCAAGAGACCCAGTACTTC
TRBV6-6,16,NA,TRBD1,TRBJ1-1,CASSYSTGGKGAEAFF,TGTGCCAGCAGTTACTCGACAGGGGGCAAAGGCGCTGAAGCTTTCTTT
TRBV7-9,14,NA,NA,TRBJ1-5,CASSSLGSNQPQHF,TGTGCCAGCAGCTCCCTCGGTAGCAATCAGCCCCAGCATTTT
TRBV20-1,14,few,NA,TRBJ1-5,CSARDPSSNQPQHF,TGCAGTGCTAGAGACCCCAGTAGCAATCAGCCCCAGCATTTT
TRBV4-1,13,few,NA,TRBJ1-5,CASSQGREQPQHF,TGCGCCAGCAGCCAAGGGCGAGAACAGCCCCAGCATTTT
TRBV29-1,15,few,NA,TRBJ1-2,CSVEITGQHNYGYTF,TGCAGCGTTGAGATTACGGGCCAGCACAACTATGGCTACACCTTC
TRBV20-1,15,NA,NA,TRBJ2-3,CSTKQGGGSTDTQYF,TGCAGTACGAAGCAAGGGGGGGGAAGCACAGATACGCAGTATTTT
TRBV7-9,15,few,TRBD1,TRBJ2-4,CASSPGTDAKNIQYF,TGTGCCAGCAGCCCAGGGACAGACGCCAAAAACATTCAGTACTTC
TRBV5-1,16,NA,TRBD2,TRBJ2-1,CASSLLTSGDLGEQFF,TGCGCCAGCAGCTTGTTAACTAGCGGGGACTTGGGGGAGCAGTTCTTC
TRBV3-1,13,NA,TRBD2,TRBJ2-7,CASSLAGYYEQYF,TGTGCCAGCAGCCTAGCGGGGTATTACGAGCAGTACTTC
TRBV9,16,NA,TRBD2,TRBJ2-1,CASSVEAGGSYNEQFF,TGTGCCAGCAGCGTAGAAGCGGGGGGCTCCTACAATGAGCAGTTCTTC
TRBV3-1,16,NA,TRBD2,TRBJ2-3,CASSQTGGGSTDTQYF,TGTGCCAGCAGCCAAACGGGCGGGGGTTCCACAGATACGCAGTATTTT
TRBV4-3,15,few,NA,TRBJ2-2,CASSLGLVSPGELFF,TGCGCCAGCAGCCTTGGACTCGTTTCCCCCGGGGAGCTGTTTTTT
TRBV10-3,13,NA,NA,TRBJ2-7,CAISTPQAYEQYF,TGTGCCATCAGTACCCCACAGGCCTACGAGCAGTACTTC
TRBV15,13,few,NA,TRBJ1-1,CATSSHMNTEAFF,TGTGCCACCAGCAGCCACATGAACACTGAAGCTTTCTTT